These 27 T cell receptor beta chains share one sample of origin, sequenced in a study of control samples from healthy donors and cancer patients. Sequencing was performed with immunoSEQ multiplex PCR; in TCRdb, only in-frame clones are kept and a portion is missing. The sample has over 200,000 clones, roughly 82% seen once. The source material was PBMCs. The receptors stem from a woman aged 55-69 years with lung cancer.

This rearrangement joins TRBV27 to TRBJ1-2; no definite D call. Per germline, CDR1 MNHEY and CDR2 SMNVEV (reference sequence). V was trimmed by 0 bases and J by 2 bases, leaving 4 bases between them. The CDR3 has 13 amino acids. For the CDR3, the DNA is TGTGCCAGCAGTTTATCTCCCAACTATGGCTACACCTTC. Translating gives CASSLSPNYGYTF.

The chain employs TRBV14 and TRBJ1-4, with D uncertain. The length of the CDR3 is 13 residues. V dropped 1 base and J dropped 6 bases, with 6 bases sitting between them. The germline gives CDR1 SGHDN, CDR2 FVKESK. CDR3 region: CASSQGPYEKLFF. CDR3 DNA: TGTGCCAGCAGCCAAGGTCCCTATGAAAAACTGTTTTTT.

For this clone: Other DNA variants within this sample encode the same CDR3. The V and J genes are TRBV3-1 (or the pseudogene TRBV3-2) and TRBJ1-6; 8 nucleotides line up with TRBD1. The CDR3 extends over 14 amino acids. The germline V gene has CDR1 LGHDT and CDR2 YNNKEL (reference sequence). The ends lost 1 base at V and 7 bases at J; junction bases unmatched: 0. The CDR3 sequence is CASSQGQGNSPLHF. CDR3 nucleotides: TGTGCCAGCAGCCAAGGACAGGGGAATTCACCCCTCCACTTT.

As to this clone: Other DNA sequences in this specimen translate into the identical CDR3. The chain uses TRBV12-3 or TRBV12-4 and TRBJ2-1; tentatively, D is TRBD2 (6 bases). The CDR3 sequence is 12 residues long. The V end was cut by 3 bases, the J end by 9 bases, with 9 bases between. The CDR3, as DNA: TGTGCCAGCAGTTTTGGCGGGACTGAGCAGTTCTTC. Its translation: CASSFGGTEQFF.

V gene TRBV19 combines with J gene TRBJ2-1; the D is unclear. Germline values: CDR1 LNHDA, CDR2 SQIVND (reference sequence). The CDR3 consists of 15 residues. V lost 4 bases, J lost 2 bases, and 12 bases lay in between. CDR3 in amino acids: CASSNLGRAYNEQFF. CDR3 bases: TGTGCCAGTAGTAATCTGGGTAGGGCCTACAATGAGCAGTTCTTC. Full variable domain (outside the CDR3, taken from reference TRBV19 and TRBJ2-1): DGGITQSPKYLFRKEGQNVTLSCEQNLNHDAMYWYRQDPGQGLRLIYYSQIVNDFQKGDIAEGYSVSREKKESFPLTVTSAQKNPTAFYLCASSNLGRAYNEQFFGPGTRLTVL.

This chain joins TRBV19 and TRBJ2-5; D remains unclear. Per the germline V gene, CDR1 is LNHDA and CDR2 is SQIVND (reference sequence). The CDR3 has 13 amino acids. V gave up 3 bases and J gave up 5 bases, with 10 bases separating them. The CDR3 nucleotides are TGTGCCAGTAGTATCGGCGGCGCGGAGACCCAGTACTTC. This encodes CASSIGGAETQYF.

This sequence joins TRBV7-9 and TRBJ1-6; no firm D call. V dropped 1 base and J dropped 0 bases, with 7 bases sitting between them. Germline V gene lookup returns CDR1 SEHNR and CDR2 FQNEAQ (reference sequence). The CDR3 totals 16 residues. The CDR3 DNA reads as TGTGCCAGCAGCTTAGGGGGTAACTCCTATAATTCACCCCTCCACTTT. As protein: CASSLGGNSYNSPLHF.

The chain recombines TRBV9 with TRBJ2-5, with D perhaps matching TRBD1 (6 bases). From germline, CDR1 is SGDLS and CDR2 YYNGEE. The CDR3 consists of 14 residues. The V end was cut by 1 base, the J end by 1 base, with 8 bases between. The CDR3 protein is CASSVRTVQETQYF. Written as DNA, the CDR3 is TGTGCCAGCAGCGTAAGGACAGTCCAAGAGACCCAGTACTTC.

The gene calls are TRBV7-3 and TRBJ2-3, with a tentative D call TRBD2 (5 bases). This CDR3 region has 14 residues. V lost 5 bases, J lost 2 bases, and 11 bases lay in between. The germline CDR1 and CDR2 sequences are SGHTA and FQGTGA. CDR3 protein: CASSAGLITDTQYF. The CDR3 DNA reads as TGTGCCAGCAGCGCCGGACTGATCACAGATACGCAGTATTTT.

The rearrangement links TRBV15 to TRBJ1-5, with TRBD1 matching 8 bases. V was clipped by 3 bases and J by 4 bases; unmatched bases: 11. Germline values: CDR1 LNHNV, CDR2 YYDKDF (reference sequence). This CDR3 region has 17 residues. This CDR3 is CATSSPGGGRWNQPQHF. In DNA form, the CDR3 reads TGTGCCACCAGCAGTCCAGGGGGCGGGAGATGGAATCAGCCCCAGCATTTT.

The chain employs TRBV5-4 and TRBJ2-5; 7 bases fit TRBD2. This CDR3 contains 14 residues. V was pared by 4 bases and J by 0 bases, with 3 bases of the junction left unmatched. CDR1 is SGHNT and CDR2 is YYREEE in the germline V gene (reference sequence). CDR3 nucleotides: TGTGCCAGCAGCCCAACTAGCGACCAAGAGACCCAGTACTTC. It specifies CASSPTSDQETQYF. Full variable domain (rest looked up from reference TRBV5-4 and TRBJ2-5): ETGVTQSPTHLIKTRGQQVTLRCSSQSGHNTVSWYQQALGQGPQFIFQYYREEENGRGNFPPRFSGLQFPNYSSELNVNALELDDSALYLCASSPTSDQETQYFGPGTRLLVL.

The chain has TRBV10-3 and TRBJ2-1; D is uncertain. There are 14 residues in the CDR3. Trimming removed 10 bases at V and 0 bases at J, with 13 bases between. CDR1 is ENHRY, CDR2 SYGVKD, per germline. Written as DNA, the CDR3 is TGTGCCACCCGGTCCCTCGGCTCCTACAATGAGCAGTTCTTC. This translates into CATRSLGSYNEQFF.

The chain couples TRBV2 to TRBJ2-5, with TRBD1 identical over 7 bases. The length of the CDR3 is 16 residues. Trimming took 2 bases from V and 3 from J; bases not matched to a gene: 9. The V gene's germline CDR1 is SNHLY and CDR2 FYNNEI. CDR3 sequence (DNA): TGTGCCAGCAGTGAACTCCTTGGGGACAGCGAAGAGACCCAGTACTTC. Its protein is CASSELLGDSEETQYF.

The rearrangement uses TRBV5-1 and TRBJ2-7; 8 bases are a match to TRBD2. Germline V gene lookup returns CDR1 SGHRS and CDR2 YFSETQ. This CDR3 contains 16 residues. V was pared by 4 bases and J by 5 bases, with 14 bases of the junction left unmatched. CDR3 in amino acids: CASSMGDSGGLHEQYF. CDR3 nucleotide sequence: TGCGCCAGCAGCATGGGGGACTCGGGAGGGCTCCACGAGCAGTACTTC.

As for this clone: Other DNA sequences in the sample encode the same CDR3. The V and J genes are TRBV7-3 and TRBJ2-1, with D unresolved. Germline values: CDR1 SGHTA, CDR2 FQGTGA. The CDR3 contains 13 residues. V lost 1 base and J 3 bases, leaving 4 bases between the germline ends. CDR3: CASSLNSYNEQFF. The CDR3 DNA sequence: TGTGCCAGCAGCTTAAACAGCTACAATGAGCAGTTCTTC. The whole variable domain, remainder taken from reference TRBV7-3 and TRBJ2-1, is GAGVSQTPSNKVTEKGKYVELRCDPISGHTALYWYRQSLGQGPEFLIYFQGTGAADDSGLPNDRFFAVRPEGSVSTLKIQRTERGDSAVYLCASSLNSYNEQFFGPGTRLTVL.

Written as DNA, the CDR3 is TGTGCCAGCAGCCCTCGACAGGGCTCTAGCACAGATACGCAGTATTTT. Amino acids: CASSPRQGSSTDTQYF. The chain links TRBV28 to TRBJ2-3, with 7 bases aligning to TRBD1. With V trimmed by 6 bases and J by 0 bases, 9 bases remained unmatched. Germline assignment: CDR1 MDHEN and CDR2 SYDVKM. This CDR3 is built from 16 residues.

The V call is TRBV5-1, the J call TRBJ2-5, with 9 positions matching TRBD1. This CDR3 contains 15 residues. The V gene's germline CDR1 is SGHRS and CDR2 YFSETQ. The V and J ends lost 2 bases and 4 bases, in that order; junction bases with no gene match: 6. The CDR3 loop reads CASSLRTGAGETQYF. CDR3 DNA sequence: TGCGCCAGCAGCTTACGGACAGGGGCGGGAGAGACCCAGTACTTC.

J is TRBJ2-7 and V is TRBV6-5; the D is unclear. CDR3 size: 15 residues. V was shortened by 0 bases and J by 1 base, with 10 bases between the two germline ends. The germline CDR1 and CDR2 sequences are MNHEY and SVGAGI. The CDR3 nucleotides read TGTGCCAGCAGTTACTCCTCGGACCGATCCTACGAGCAGTACTTC. Its translation: CASSYSSDRSYEQYF.

This chain joins TRBV6-6 and TRBJ2-3; the D gene could be TRBD1 or TRBD2 (5 bases each). Germline CDR1 and CDR2: MNHNY and SVGAGI (reference sequence). Trimming cost V 4 bases and J 3 bases, with 11 bases left between them. This CDR3 region has 14 residues. The CDR3 spells CASSSGPSTDTQYF. The CDR3, as DNA: TGTGCCAGCAGTTCGGGACCGTCAACAGATACGCAGTATTTT.

This chain connects TRBV6-6 to TRBJ1-2; D may be TRBD1 (6 bases). Deletions cut 6 bases from V and 2 bases from J, with 10 bases between. The CDR3 is 13 residues long. Germline V gives CDR1 MNHNY, CDR2 SVGAGI (reference sequence). CDR3 in amino acids: CASSQQGNYGYTF. Written as DNA, the CDR3 is TGTGCCAGCAGCCAACAGGGAAACTATGGCTACACCTTC.

V gene TRBV18 combines with J gene TRBJ1-1; D is perhaps TRBD1 (5 bases). The ends were cut back, 0 bases at V and 1 base at J, with 6 bases in the middle. The germline gives CDR1 KGHSH, CDR2 LQKENI. The CDR3 is 14 amino acids. CDR3 nucleotide sequence: TGTGCCAGCTCACCACCAAGGGGGAACACTGAAGCTTTCTTT. Translated: CASSPPRGNTEAFF.

The chain couples TRBV11-2 to TRBJ2-7; the match to TRBD1 covers 7 bases. With 5 bases clipped from V and 3 bases from J, the junction kept 4 bases outside the gene matches. The CDR3 length is 13 residues. Looked up from germline, CDR1 is SGHAT and CDR2 is FQNNGV. CDR3 region: CASSIGTVYEQYF. The CDR3 coding sequence is TGTGCCAGCAGCATAGGGACAGTCTACGAGCAGTACTTC.

This clone occurred once. The chain uses TRBV11-2 and TRBJ2-7; TRBD2 matches 8 bases. The CDR3 sequence is 13 residues long. J gave up 3 bases and V 10 bases, and 8 bases lay outside the gene matches. Germline V gives CDR1 SGHAT, CDR2 FQNNGV. Here the CDR3 DNA reads TGTGCCACCTCGGGGGGGGGAGGCTACGAGCAGTACTTC. Encoded protein: CATSGGGGYEQYF.

The chain couples TRBV2 to TRBJ2-7; the match to TRBD2 covers 8 bases. The CDR3 sequence is 14 residues long. Germline lookup yields CDR1 SNHLY and CDR2 FYNNEI. V lost 8 bases and J lost 5; bases outside the gene matches: 11. The CDR3 here is CASGFRSSGNEQYF. The CDR3 nucleotides are TGTGCCAGCGGCTTCAGGAGTAGCGGGAACGAGCAGTACTTC. Full variable domain (outside the CDR3, taken from reference TRBV2 and TRBJ2-7): EPEVTQTPSHQVTQMGQEVILRCVPISNHLYFYWYRQILGQKVEFLVSFYNNEISEKSEIFDDQFSVERPDGSNFTLKIRSTKLEDSAMYFCASGFRSSGNEQYFGPGTRLTVT.

The V gene is TRBV28, the J gene TRBJ2-5; 8 bases are shared with TRBD2. Germline CDR1 and CDR2: MDHEN and SYDVKM. The CDR3 runs to 14 residues. V gave up 7 bases and J gave up 4 bases; unmatched junction bases: 8. This chain's CDR3 is CASTLSGGSETQYF. CDR3 DNA sequence: TGTGCCAGCACCCTCAGCGGGGGTTCAGAGACCCAGTACTTC.

This clone was detected only a few times. V gene TRBV2 combines with J gene TRBJ2-3; D unclear. V was clipped by 7 bases and J by 2 bases, with 10 bases between them. Germline V gene sequence: CDR1 SNHLY, CDR2 FYNNEI. The CDR3 is 13 residues long. CDR3 sequence: CASTWEDTDTQYF. The CDR3 DNA sequence: TGTGCCAGCACTTGGGAAGACACAGATACGCAGTATTTT.

This clone was detected only once. The chain links TRBV4-2 to TRBJ1-6, with 7 bases identical to TRBD1. The junction had 5 bases not matched to a gene; V was cut back by 0 bases and J by 6 bases. Germline-derived CDR1 and CDR2 are LGHNA and YNFKEQ. The CDR3 sequence is 16 residues long. CDR3 loop: CASSQDWPGGNSPLHF. Written as DNA, the CDR3 is TGTGCCAGCAGCCAAGATTGGCCAGGGGGTAATTCACCCCTCCACTTT.